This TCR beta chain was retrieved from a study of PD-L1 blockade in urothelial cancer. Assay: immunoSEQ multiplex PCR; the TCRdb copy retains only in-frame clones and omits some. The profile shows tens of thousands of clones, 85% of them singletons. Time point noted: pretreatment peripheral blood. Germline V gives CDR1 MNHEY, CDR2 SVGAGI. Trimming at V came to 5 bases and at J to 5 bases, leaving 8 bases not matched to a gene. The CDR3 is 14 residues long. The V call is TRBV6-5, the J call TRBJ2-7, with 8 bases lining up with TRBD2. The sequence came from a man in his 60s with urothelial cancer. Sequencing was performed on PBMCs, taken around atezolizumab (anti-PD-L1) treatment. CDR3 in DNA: TGTGCCAGCAGTCCCCAGCGGGGGATTCACGAGCAGTACTTC. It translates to CASSPQRGIHEQYF.